Below are 3 T cell receptor beta chains sequenced from a single sample in a study of regulatory T cells in long-lasting Graves disease. Libraries of TCR beta came from iRepertoire HTBI primers plus Arm-PCR of CDR3 regions. TCRdb re-analysed the multiplex PCR reads in MiXCR, keeping a single row per CDR3 protein. The top ten hold 13% to 15% of the sample, which has roughly 400,000 distinct CDR3 sequences, around 23% seen once. Time point given: persistent/refractory GD, antithyroid drugs over 5 years with positive TRAb. RNA isolated from PBMCs was used to make the TCR library. This sample comprised peripheral blood mononuclear cells (PBMCs), obtained when the disease was refractory, from a patient treated with antithyroid drugs. These receptors were obtained from a female donor with Graves disease.

CDR3 sequence: CASSPTSGSLADTQYF. The CDR3 region has the DNA TGTGCCAGCAGTCCAACTAGCGGGAGTTTGGCAGATACGCAGTATTTT. V is TRBV12-3 or TRBV12-4 and J is TRBJ2-3, with 11 bases matching TRBD2. V gave up 5 bases and J gave up 4 bases; unmatched junction bases: 8. The length of the CDR3 is 16 residues.

The chain combines TRBV5-1 with TRBJ2-5; D is unclear. From germline, CDR1 is SGHRS and CDR2 YFSETQ. V was trimmed by 0 bases and J by 2 bases, leaving 11 bases between them. The CDR3 is made up of 15 amino acids. The DNA of the CDR3 is TGCGCCAGCAGCTTGGGGTACAGCCATCAAGAGACCCAGTACTTC. It specifies CASSLGYSHQETQYF.

At least ten counts were recorded for this clonotype. This rearrangement joins TRBV12-3 or TRBV12-4 to TRBJ1-4, with D possibly matching TRBD1 (5 bases). Trimming took off 5 bases at V and 8 bases at J, with 15 bases between the two ends. The CDR3 length is 14 residues. The CDR3 DNA reads TGTGCCAGCAGTCCTCAGGGTGGGGGGGAAAAACTGTTTTTT. It encodes CASSPQGGGEKLFF.